The T cell receptor beta chain described here comes from a study of TIL therapy for anti-PD-1-resistant metastatic lung cancer (dated by TCRdb to about 2021). General notes on the study: Tumors were collected before any PD-1/PD-L1 blockade, after which patients were given nivolumab, and patients who progressed were given lymphodepletion, an infusion of expanded TIL and IL-2. Among the enrolled patients, the median age was approximately 54 years (range roughly 38-75), and the median tumor PD-L1 proportion score was around 5.6%. Most of the cohort had lung adenocarcinoma, including a handful of EGFR-mutant tumors and two ALK-rearranged tumors, and half of the patients were either current or former smokers. A median non-synonymous tumor mutation burden of 1.5 mutations per megabase was determined across the cohort by whole-exome sequencing. T cell receptor beta sequencing of tumor and peripheral blood served to follow clonotypes across the tumor, the expanded TIL product, and serial blood samples.

The time point tag for this specimen amounts to: pre-treatment sample, taken before nivolumab and TIL therapy. Between late 2017 and 2020, a dual-center phase I trial enrolled adults who had stage 4 NSCLC. Samples were obtained from a single-arm, open-label phase I trial in which tumor-infiltrating lymphocyte therapy with nivolumab was evaluated in advanced non-small cell lung cancer. Blood mononuclear cells from EDTA tubes were separated on a Ficoll gradient and snap-frozen as pellets, and DNA was extracted from the cells using a Qiagen mini-prep kit. What the work shows at the level of the full study, not this receptor alone: The study protocol defined all tumor marker inferences as exploratory. The baseline peripheral repertoire was partially replaced by infused TIL clonotypes, which then decayed over months, and persistence showed no apparent association with response. The cohort was highly selected, including more treatment-naive, never-smoker and oncogene-addicted patients than is typical, which limits generalizability.

This clone is characterized as large (0.1 to 1%). Its specific antigen is unknown. Per-base qualities were not stored, and no clone one base away is much larger. Using bias-controlled multiplex PCR with the immunoSEQ v3 hsTCRB kit, the TCR beta CDR3 regions were amplified from genomic DNA. TCR libraries were sequenced on an Illumina NextSeq 500 to some 1.8 million read pairs for survey level or roughly 5-6.5 million for deep level. On the authors' methods: The immunoSEQ Analyzer software assigned V, D and J genes, filtered out non-productive sequences, and reported clonality. To compare repertoires between infused TIL and blood, productive Simpson clonality was used along with the Morisita overlap index of productive TRB rearrangements. Absolute clonotype counts in blood were estimated as lymphocyte count times CD3+ fraction times the clone's productive frequency. TCRdb carries this immuneACCESS record with in-frame sequences only. Its versions omit some clonotypes, under half of them owing to an unresolved V gene in the studies checked, with the rest unexplained. V, J and clone size are taken as reported in that table, and D and trimming were inferred from the DNA itself. This sample lists about 20,000 clones; 70% to 85% were detected once. Almost 2% of the sample is in the top ten clones.

The germline ends are 14 bases apart after V is trimmed by 7 bases and J by 7 bases. The CDR3 runs 14 amino acids, cysteine and phenylalanine included. The only DNA kept is the CDR3, 42 bases in frame from the first base. Sequences LNHNV (CDR1) and YYDKDF (CDR2) are obtained from the germline V gene (reference sequence). The sample in question was blood, obtained at baseline. The receptor chain draws on TRBV15 and TRBJ1-6; TRBD1 might be the D gene, on 5 matching bases. The receptor was derived from a person between 25 and 79 years old with non-small cell lung cancer. The CDR3 region reads CATTSGNENSPLHF. The nucleotide sequence is given as TGTGCCACCACGTCAGGGAACGAGAATTCACCCCTCCACTTT.